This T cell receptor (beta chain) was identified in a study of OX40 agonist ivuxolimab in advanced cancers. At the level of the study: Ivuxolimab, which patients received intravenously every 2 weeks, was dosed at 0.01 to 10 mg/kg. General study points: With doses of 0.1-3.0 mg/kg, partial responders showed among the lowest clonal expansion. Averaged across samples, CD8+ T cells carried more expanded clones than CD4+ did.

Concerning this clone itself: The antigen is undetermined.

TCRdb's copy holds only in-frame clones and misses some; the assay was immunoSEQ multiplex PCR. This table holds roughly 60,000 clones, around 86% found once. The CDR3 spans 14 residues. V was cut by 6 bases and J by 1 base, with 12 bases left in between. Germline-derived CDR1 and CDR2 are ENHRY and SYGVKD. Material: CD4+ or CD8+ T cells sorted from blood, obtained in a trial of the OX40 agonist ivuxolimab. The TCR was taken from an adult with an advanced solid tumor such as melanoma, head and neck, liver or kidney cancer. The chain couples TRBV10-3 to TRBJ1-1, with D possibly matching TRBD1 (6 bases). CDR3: CAIRSGATNTEAFF. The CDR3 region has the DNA TGTGCCATCAGGTCAGGGGCGACGAACACTGAAGCTTTCTTT.